Listed below are T cell receptor beta chains from one sample, sequenced in a study of T cells in Graves' hyperthyroidism and ophthalmopathy. Via MiXCR, TCRdb re-called the multiplex PCR reads, giving one row per CDR3 protein. In the table there are over 45,000 distinct CDR3 sequences, around 48% of which are singletons. Sequenced: blood. Receptor source: a young woman with Graves' ophthalmopathy. The conserved cysteine and the conserved F or W are not part of the CDR3 here.

ASVGLAGEKLF,TRBJ1-4,TRBV2
ASRITGGYEQF,TRBJ2-1,TRBV6-5
ASSGGNTEAF,TRBJ1-1,TRBV6-1
SARRTSGRANEQF,TRBJ2-1,TRBV20-1
ASNVDRYNSPLH,TRBJ1-6,TRBV7-8
ASSLPGNEQF,TRBJ2-1,TRBV27
ASSTPGLVEVTEAF,TRBJ1-1,TRBV2
ASSRNARNIQY,TRBJ2-4,TRBV2
ASSQDGTRNEQF,TRBJ2-1,TRBV4-1
ASSPLPGLAVYEQY,TRBJ2-7,TRBV27
ASSAPTGEDSPLH,TRBJ1-6,TRBV9
ASSIWNDNEQF,TRBJ2-1,TRBV5-4
ASALREKDTQY,TRBJ2-3,TRBV7-2
ASSRWTGGDEQY,TRBJ2-7,TRBV19
ASNGGAEGYT,TRBJ1-2,TRBV6-1
ASSSRDRGSPLH,TRBJ1-6,TRBV19
ASSQGNSGLYEQY,TRBJ2-7,TRBV3-1
ASSGGTSGRAPVNEQF,TRBJ2-1,TRBV2
ASSQVRGREWELF,TRBJ2-2,TRBV3-1
ASSAADQPQH,TRBJ1-5,TRBV2
NASPGTGVGGYT,TRBJ1-2,TRBV20-1
ASRPGHWEGTQETQY,TRBJ2-5,TRBV10-3
ASSLTRTAYEQY,TRBJ2-7,TRBV5-6
ATSWAGSSYNEQF,TRBJ2-1,TRBV24-1
ASGTVSYEQY,TRBJ2-7,TRBV19
ASRAGRGYEQY,TRBJ2-7,TRBV6-1
ASRGLANRELF,TRBJ2-2,TRBV19
ATSRGGTGLNQPQH,TRBJ1-5,TRBV15
ARLAGGRHEQF,TRBJ2-1,TRBV7-3
TSGSQAGDNNEQF,TRBJ2-1,TRBV19
ASSSSGTGRGYT,TRBJ1-2,TRBV28
ASSSDSTGGGGYT,TRBJ1-2,TRBV7-3
ASSLARGLYGYT,TRBJ1-2,TRBV7-2
ASSLNWDPNEKLF,TRBJ1-4,TRBV12-3/TRBV12-4
ASSFRGANVLT,TRBJ2-6,TRBV28
ASSGQTSGSIHEQY,TRBJ2-7,TRBV9
SVRKQGQNTEAFSNYGYT,TRBJ1-2,TRBV29-1
ASREGGTGHYEQY,TRBJ2-7,TRBV19
ASSLGGAGAF,TRBJ1-1,TRBV5-5
SATPGLAGGGEQF,.,TRBV20-1